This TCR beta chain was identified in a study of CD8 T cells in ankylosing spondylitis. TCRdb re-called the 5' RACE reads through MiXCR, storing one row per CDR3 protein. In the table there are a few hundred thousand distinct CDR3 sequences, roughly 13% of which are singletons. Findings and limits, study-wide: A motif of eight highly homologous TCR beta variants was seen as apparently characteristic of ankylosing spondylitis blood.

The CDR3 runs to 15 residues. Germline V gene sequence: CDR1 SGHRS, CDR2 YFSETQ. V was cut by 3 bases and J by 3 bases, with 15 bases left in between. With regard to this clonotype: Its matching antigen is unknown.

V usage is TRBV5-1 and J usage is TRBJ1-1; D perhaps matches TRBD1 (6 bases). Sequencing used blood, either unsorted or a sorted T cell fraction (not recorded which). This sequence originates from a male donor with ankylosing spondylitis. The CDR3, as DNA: TGCGCCAGCAGCTGGACCAGGGGCCTGGACACTGAAGCTTTCTTT. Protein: CASSWTRGLDTEAFF.